The rows below give T cell receptor beta chains drawn from one sample of a study of blood T cell repertoires in COVID-19. Some clones are missing from TCRdb's copy, which holds only in-frame ones; the method was immunoSEQ multiplex PCR. The table has 32,000 or so clones, about nine tenths seen once. Sequenced sample: peripheral blood. All receptors derive from a man in his forties or fifties with active or convalescent COVID-19. Both conserved end residues are part of each CDR3. A D gene is named only where the DNA matches it firmly. The size field is filled for only some rows; it gives once, few, many or a size class.

>.|TRBJ1-6|TRBV28|TRBD1
TGTGCCAGCAGGCCGGGACAGGCCCCCTCTTCCCTCCACTTT
CASRPGQAPSSLHF
>.|TRBJ2-1|TRBV4-1|TRBD2
TGCGCCAGCAGCCAAGTCTGGGCTAGCGGGAGTAGCAATGAGCAGTTCTTC
CASSQVWASGSSNEQFF
>.|TRBJ2-5|TRBV5-4|TRBD2
TGTGCCAGCACCACTCTAGCGGTGGGCCAAGAGACCCAGTACTTC
CASTTLAVGQETQYF
>.|TRBJ2-1|TRBV7-2|TRBD2
TGTGCCAGCAGCTTGAAGCGGGGGGGAAATGAGCAGTTCTTC
CASSLKRGGNEQFF
>.|TRBJ2-7|TRBV6-2/TRBV6-3|TRBD2
TGTGCCAGCAGTTTTGATAGCGGGAGAAGGAGCTCCTACGAGCAGTACTTC
CASSFDSGRRSSYEQYF
>.|TRBJ2-7|TRBV29-1|TRBD2
TGCAGCGTTGTCCCCATAGCTAGCGGGGGCTTATACGAGCAGTACTTC
CSVVPIASGGLYEQYF
>.|TRBJ2-2|TRBV7-2|TRBD2
TGTGCCAGCAGTCGGACTAGACTGAACACCGGGGAGCTGTTTTTT
CASSRTRLNTGELFF
>.|TRBJ1-2|TRBV7-9|.
TGTGCCAGCCTGAGCCCTCCCAACTATGGCTACACCTTC
CASLSPPNYGYTF
>.|TRBJ2-7|TRBV19|.
TGTGCCAGTAGGAGGGGACCCGGGGGCTACGAGCAGTACTTC
CASRRGPGGYEQYF
>.|TRBJ2-3|TRBV6-6|TRBD2
TGTGCCAGCAGCTGGCAGGCGTCTAGCGGGAGGGGAGGTGTCGGCACAGATACGCAGTATTTT
CASSWQASSGRGGVGTDTQYF
>.|TRBJ2-1|TRBV6-5|TRBD1
TGTGCCAGCAGTTACTCTATCGACAGGGTCTACAATGAGCAGTTCTTC
CASSYSIDRVYNEQFF
>.|TRBJ1-3|TRBV18|.
TGTGCCAGCTCACCCACGACGTACAGCTCTGGAAACACCATATATTTT
CASSPTTYSSGNTIYF
>once|TRBJ2-3|TRBV7-2|.
TGTGCCAGCAGCCGCCCCCCGCGGAATAATACGCAGTATTTT
CASSRPPRNNTQYF
>.|TRBJ2-7|TRBV9|TRBD1
TGTGCCAGCACCCTAGTGGCGGATAGGGGACGGACAGGGAAAAGCTACGAGCAGTACTTC
CASTLVADRGRTGKSYEQYF
>.|TRBJ1-1|TRBV28|TRBD1
TGTGCCAGCAGCCATAGACAGGGACTTTTGGGCACTGAAGCTTTCTTT
CASSHRQGLLGTEAFF
>.|TRBJ2-3|TRBV5-1|TRBD1
TGCGCCAGCAGCTTGGGACAGGGGGCGGATCTATTTAGCACAGATACGCAGTATTTT
CASSLGQGADLFSTDTQYF
>.|TRBJ2-7|TRBV4-3|.
TGCGCCAGCAGCCAAGTTCAGGGCCCCTATTCCTACGAGCAGTACTTC
CASSQVQGPYSYEQYF
>.|TRBJ2-1|TRBV29-1|TRBD2
TGCAGCGTTGACCGCAGACTAGCGCCCACGTGGGATGAGCAGTTCTTC
CSVDRRLAPTWDEQFF
>few|TRBJ2-4|TRBV4-3|.
TGCGCCAGCAGCCAAGATCCCAGCGGTGAAACCAAAAACATTCAGTACTTC
CASSQDPSGETKNIQYF
>.|TRBJ1-2|TRBV19|.
TGTGCCAGTAGTATCACCCAGGGCGGGGGCAAAGGCTACACCTTC
CASSITQGGGKGYTF
>.|TRBJ1-5|TRBV15|TRBD1
TGTGCCACCAGCAGAGACTCGGACAGGGGTAATCAGCCCCAGCATTTT
CATSRDSDRGNQPQHF
>.|TRBJ2-6|TRBV19|.
TGTGCCAGTAACCCTCAGGACTCCTCTGGGGCCAACGTCCTGACTTTC
CASNPQDSSGANVLTF
>.|TRBJ1-1|TRBV28|.
TGTGCCAGCAGTTTCGCCCAGGGGATGAACACTGAAGCTTTCTTT
CASSFAQGMNTEAFF
>.|TRBJ1-2|TRBV24-1|.
TGTGCCACCTCGGACACTCTTTATGGCTACACCTTC
CATSDTLYGYTF
>.|TRBJ2-1|TRBV6-2/TRBV6-3|.
TGTGCCAGCAGCGCAACAGTGTACAATGAGCAGTTCTTC
CASSATVYNEQFF
>.|TRBJ1-5|TRBV25-1|TRBD1
TGTGCCAGCCCGGAGAGGGGGCGAGATCAGCCCCAGCATTTT
CASPERGRDQPQHF
>.|TRBJ2-3|TRBV28|TRBD2
TGTGCCAGCAGTTTGTATCCGGGACTAGGAGCAGATACGCAGTATTTT
CASSLYPGLGADTQYF
>few|TRBJ1-2|TRBV19|TRBD1
TGTGCCAGTGGACAGGGTATTTATGGCTACACCTTC
CASGQGIYGYTF
>.|TRBJ2-1|TRBV5-1|TRBD2
TGCGCCAGCAGCTTGGTTGCGGGAGGGCCCCGTGAGCAGTTCTTC
CASSLVAGGPREQFF
>.|TRBJ2-2|TRBV3-1/TRBV3-2|.
TGTGCCAGCCACCGACTAGGTGGTCTTGGGGAGCTGTTTTTT
CASHRLGGLGELFF
>.|TRBJ1-2|TRBV9|.
TGTGCCAGCAGCGTAACCGGGGCTAACTATGGCTACACCTTC
CASSVTGANYGYTF
>.|TRBJ2-7|TRBV30|.
TGTGCCTGGAGTGTTCTAGGGGTTGGCGAGCAGTACTTC
CAWSVLGVGEQYF
>few|TRBJ2-5|TRBV11-3|TRBD1
TGTGCCAGCAGCGCGGGGACAGGGAATTTGGAGACCCAGTACTTC
CASSAGTGNLETQYF
>.|TRBJ2-3|TRBV6-2/TRBV6-3|.
TGTGCCAGCAGTAGGCCGGCAGGGAAGACAGATACGCAGTATTTT
CASSRPAGKTDTQYF
>few|TRBJ2-7|TRBV29-1|.
TGCAGCGTTGAAGACAGGGATCCAGGCGAGCAGTACTTC
CSVEDRDPGEQYF
>.|TRBJ2-2|TRBV28|TRBD2
TGTGCCAGCAGACGGACTAGCGGGAGGGTCGGGGAGCTGTTTTTT
CASRRTSGRVGELFF
>.|TRBJ1-5|TRBV10-3|.
TGTGCCATCAGAGGGGTTTCTGGGCAGCCCCAGCATTTT
CAIRGVSGQPQHF
>.|TRBJ2-1|TRBV19|TRBD2
TGTGCCAGTAGTCTCCACAGCGGGAGGAATGAGCAGTTCTTC
CASSLHSGRNEQFF
>.|TRBJ1-2|TRBV18|TRBD1
TGTGCCAGCTCAACCGGGACAGGGAACTATGGCTACACCTTC
CASSTGTGNYGYTF
>.|TRBJ1-2|TRBV4-2|TRBD1
TGTGCCAGCAGCCCAGCCGGGACAGGCGGGTATGGCTACACCTTC
CASSPAGTGGYGYTF
>.|TRBJ2-5|TRBV5-1|.
TGCGCCAGCAGCTTCCGGGCAGGGTCAGAGTTTGGTTCTGACTTC
CASSFRAGSEFGSDF
>.|TRBJ2-1|TRBV1|.
TGCACCAGCAGCCACGGGACAAATTCCTACAATGAGCAGTTCTTC
CTSSHGTNSYNEQFF
>.|TRBJ2-7|TRBV14|.
TGTGCCAGCAGCCAAGATTGGGTTATTCGGCAGGGACTCTACGAGCAGTACTTC
CASSQDWVIRQGLYEQYF
>.|TRBJ2-1|TRBV21-1|.
TGTGCCTTACACCCCGGGACTAGGTCTTCGAATGAGCAGTTCTTC
CALHPGTRSSNEQFF
>.|TRBJ2-1|TRBV24-1|TRBD1
TGTGCCACCAGTGACCCTCACCGGGACAGGGCGGACAATGAGCAGTTCTTC
CATSDPHRDRADNEQFF
>once|TRBJ2-2|TRBV9|.
TGTGCCAGCAGCGTAGGGGTGTTGGGGGGTCACGGGGAGCTGTTTTTT
CASSVGVLGGHGELFF
>.|TRBJ1-6|TRBV7-2|TRBD1
TGTGCCAGCAGCCTGGACAGGGGTCGGGTTTCACCCCTCCACTTT
CASSLDRGRVSPLHF
>.|TRBJ2-7|TRBV14|TRBD1
TGTGCCAGCAGCCCCGATATAGGGACAGTAAAAGCCTACGAGCAGTACTTC
CASSPDIGTVKAYEQYF
>few|TRBJ1-3|TRBV19|.
TGTGCCAGTATATCCGGGGTCGGAAACACCATATATTTT
CASISGVGNTIYF
>.|TRBJ1-5|TRBV10-3|.
TGTGCCATCAGTGAGTTGCGGCCTTCTAGCAATCAGCCCCAGCATTTT
CAISELRPSSNQPQHF
>.|TRBJ2-7|TRBV5-1|.
TGCGCCAGCAGCTTGGCGGCGGGAAGCGGCTACGAGCAGTACTTC
CASSLAAGSGYEQYF
>once|TRBJ1-1|TRBV5-1|.
TGCGCCAGCAGCTTCGGGGAAATCAACACTGAAGCTTTCTTT
CASSFGEINTEAFF
>.|TRBJ1-2|TRBV18|TRBD1
TGTGCCAGCTCACCGGGACAGGGCTATGGCTACACCTTC
CASSPGQGYGYTF
>.|TRBJ2-3|TRBV5-6|TRBD2
TGTGCCAGCAGCTTGGGACTAGCGGACACAGATACGCAGTATTTT
CASSLGLADTDTQYF
>.|TRBJ2-7|TRBV19|TRBD1
TGTGCCAGTAGTATAGAAGGGGGCGCTCCCTTTTACGAGCAGTACTTC
CASSIEGGAPFYEQYF